These 10 T cell receptor beta chains originate from one sample sequenced in a study of OX40 agonist ivuxolimab in advanced cancers. TCRdb's table, derived via immunoSEQ multiplex PCR, lists solely in-frame clones and lacks some. The sample carries 85,000 to 90,000 clones, roughly nine tenths recorded once. The sample was CD4+ or CD8+ T cells sorted from blood, taken in a trial of the OX40 agonist ivuxolimab. Every receptor here comes from an adult with an advanced solid tumor such as melanoma, head and neck, liver or kidney cancer.

The chain combines TRBV6-1 with TRBJ2-6; possibly TRBD1 or TRBD2 for D (6 bases each). Trimming removed 2 bases from V and 0 bases from J, with 20 bases in between. Germline loops: CDR1 MNHNS, CDR2 SASEGT. CDR3 size: 20 residues. The CDR3 bases are TGTGCCAGCAGTGAAAAAGGGGGAGGCTTTTTACGCTCTGGGGCCAACGTCCTGACTTTC. Translated: CASSEKGGGFLRSGANVLTF.

V and J are TRBV5-4 and TRBJ2-2, with TRBD2 matching over 7 bases. Looked up from germline, CDR1 is SGHNT and CDR2 is YYREEE (reference sequence). The CDR3 runs to 16 residues. V lost 0 bases and J lost 4; bases outside the gene matches: 6. The DNA of the CDR3 is TGTGCCAGCAGCTTGGTGGCTAGCGGCCTCACCGGGGAGCTGTTTTTT. This translates into CASSLVASGLTGELFF. The full variable domain, in which reference TRBV5-4 and TRBJ2-2 provide the parts outside the CDR3, is ETGVTQSPTHLIKTRGQQVTLRCSSQSGHNTVSWYQQALGQGPQFIFQYYREEENGRGNFPPRFSGLQFPNYSSELNVNALELDDSALYLCASSLVASGLTGELFFGEGSRLTVL.

J is TRBJ2-5 and V is TRBV7-9, with 8 bases aligning to TRBD2. The germline CDR1 and CDR2 sequences are SEHNR and FQNEAQ (reference sequence). Trimming at V came to 5 bases and at J to 3 bases, leaving 11 bases not matched to a gene. The CDR3 loop spans 16 amino acids. The CDR3 here is CASSPTRRAGEETQYF. CDR3 DNA: TGTGCCAGCAGCCCAACAAGGAGAGCGGGGGAAGAGACCCAGTACTTC.

V and J are TRBV6-5 and TRBJ2-3; unclear D gene. Germline V gene lookup returns CDR1 MNHEY and CDR2 SVGAGI. The CDR3 is 14 amino acids. V gave up 0 bases and J gave up 6 bases, with 10 bases separating them. CDR3 protein: CASSYSIYVDTQYF. The CDR3 nucleotides are TGTGCCAGCAGTTACTCGATATACGTGGATACGCAGTATTTT.

The chain joins TRBV5-1 to TRBJ2-3; the D gene is possibly TRBD1 (6 bases). CDR3 length equals 15 residues. Trimming removed 1 base from V and 3 bases from J, with 12 bases in between. CDR1 and CDR2 from the germline V gene are SGHRS and YFSETQ. CDR3 protein: CASSLFGGETDTQYF. The CDR3 bases are TGCGCCAGCAGCTTGTTTGGGGGCGAGACAGATACGCAGTATTTT.

V gene TRBV28 combines with J gene TRBJ1-1; no firm D call. V lost 6 bases and J 8 bases, leaving 10 bases between the germline ends. CDR1 is MDHEN, CDR2 SYDVKM, per germline. CDR3 length equals 11 residues. CDR3 DNA sequence: TGTGCCAGCAGAAAGGGTCCCGAAGCTTTCTTT. It translates to CASRKGPEAFF.

The rearrangement joins TRBV23-1 to TRBJ2-7; the D gene could be TRBD1 or TRBD2 (5 bases each). TRBV23-1 is filed as an ORF, its function uncertain. Trimming left V 6 bases short and J 4 bases short, with 16 bases between. The CDR3 covers 14 residues. The DNA for the CDR3 is TGCGCCAGCAGCCAGGGACCTCAAGCGTACGAGCAGTACTTC. Translating gives CASSQGPQAYEQYF.

The CDR3 DNA reads as TGTGCCAGTAGTAGGACGCCATTGGAGACCCAGTACTTC. Amino acid sequence: CASSRTPLETQYF. The V call is TRBV19, the J call TRBJ2-5; D not resolved. CDR1 LNHDA and CDR2 SQIVND come from the germline V gene (reference sequence). Trimming cost V 4 bases and J 5 bases, with 11 bases left between them. This CDR3 comprises 13 residues. Using reference TRBV19 and TRBJ2-5 for the parts outside the CDR3, the full variable domain is DGGITQSPKYLFRKEGQNVTLSCEQNLNHDAMYWYRQDPGQGLRLIYYSQIVNDFQKGDIAEGYSVSREKKESFPLTVTSAQKNPTAFYLCASSRTPLETQYFGPGTRLLVL.

The table lists this clone with a count of one. This chain connects TRBV5-1 to TRBJ2-3; D may be TRBD2 (5 bases). Germline CDR1 reads SGHRS; CDR2 reads YFSETQ. The CDR3 loop spans 15 amino acids. Trimming left V 2 bases short and J 0 bases short, with 10 bases between. CDR3: CASSLQAASTDTQYF. The CDR3 DNA sequence: TGCGCCAGCAGCTTACAAGCGGCAAGCACAGATACGCAGTATTTT.

V gene TRBV5-1 combines with J gene TRBJ1-1; D uncertain. This CDR3 contains 13 residues. The germline V and J ends were trimmed by 0 bases and 5 bases, with 8 bases remaining between them. Germline CDR1 is SGHRS and CDR2 is YFSETQ. CDR3 protein: CASSLGSGTEAFF. The CDR3 coding sequence is TGCGCCAGCAGCTTGGGGTCGGGAACTGAAGCTTTCTTT.